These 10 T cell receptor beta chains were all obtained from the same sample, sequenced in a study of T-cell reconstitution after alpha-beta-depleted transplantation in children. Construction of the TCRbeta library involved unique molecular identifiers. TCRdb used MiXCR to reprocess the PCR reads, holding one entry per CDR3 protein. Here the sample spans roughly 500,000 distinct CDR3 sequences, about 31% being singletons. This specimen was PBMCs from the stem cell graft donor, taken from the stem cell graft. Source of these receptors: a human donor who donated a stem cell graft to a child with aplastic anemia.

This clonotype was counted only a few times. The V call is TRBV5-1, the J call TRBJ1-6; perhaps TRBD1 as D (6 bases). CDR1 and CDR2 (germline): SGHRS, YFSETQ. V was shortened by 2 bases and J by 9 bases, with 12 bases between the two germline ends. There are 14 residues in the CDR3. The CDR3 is CASSLWGLSSPLHF. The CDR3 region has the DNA TGCGCCAGCAGCTTATGGGGGCTGAGTTCACCCCTCCACTTT.

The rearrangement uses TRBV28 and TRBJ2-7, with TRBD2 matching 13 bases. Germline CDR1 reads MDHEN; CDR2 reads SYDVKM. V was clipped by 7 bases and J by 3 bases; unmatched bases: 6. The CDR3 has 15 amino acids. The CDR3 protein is CASTALAGGGYEQYF. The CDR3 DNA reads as TGTGCCAGCACCGCACTAGCGGGAGGGGGCTACGAGCAGTACTTC.

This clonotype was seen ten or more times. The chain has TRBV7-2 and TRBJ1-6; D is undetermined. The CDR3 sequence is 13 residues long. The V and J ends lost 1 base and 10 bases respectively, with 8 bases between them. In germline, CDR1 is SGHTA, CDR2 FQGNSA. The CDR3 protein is CASSLGGRSPLHF. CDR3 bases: TGTGCCAGCAGCTTAGGGGGAAGGTCACCCCTCCACTTT.

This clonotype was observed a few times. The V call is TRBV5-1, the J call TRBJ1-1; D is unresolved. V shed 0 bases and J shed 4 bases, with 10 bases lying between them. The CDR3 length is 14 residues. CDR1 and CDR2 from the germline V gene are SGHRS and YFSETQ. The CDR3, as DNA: TGCGCCAGCAGCTTGGCCGTGGGAGCCACTGAAGCTTTCTTT. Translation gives CASSLAVGATEAFF. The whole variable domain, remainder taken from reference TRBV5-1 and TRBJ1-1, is KAGVTQTPRYLIKTRGQQVTLSCSPISGHRSVSWYQQTPGQGLQFLFEYFSETQRNKGNFPGRFSGRQFSNSRSEMNVSTLELGDSALYLCASSLAVGATEAFFGQGTRLTVV.

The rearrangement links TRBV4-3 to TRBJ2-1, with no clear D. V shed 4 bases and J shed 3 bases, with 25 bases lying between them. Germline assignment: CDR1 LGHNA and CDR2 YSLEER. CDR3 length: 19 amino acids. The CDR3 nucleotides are TGCGCCAGCAGCCCGCGGAAGGTGATGAGTGGTGGTTACTACAATGAGCAGTTCTTC. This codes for CASSPRKVMSGGYYNEQFF.

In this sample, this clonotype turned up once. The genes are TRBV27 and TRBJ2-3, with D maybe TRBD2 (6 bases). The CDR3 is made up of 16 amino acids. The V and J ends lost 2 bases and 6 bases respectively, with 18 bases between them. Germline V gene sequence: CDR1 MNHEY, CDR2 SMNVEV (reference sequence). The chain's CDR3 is CASSLNGGIPTDTQYF. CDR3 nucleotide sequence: TGTGCCAGCAGTTTAAACGGCGGGATTCCCACGGATACGCAGTATTTT.

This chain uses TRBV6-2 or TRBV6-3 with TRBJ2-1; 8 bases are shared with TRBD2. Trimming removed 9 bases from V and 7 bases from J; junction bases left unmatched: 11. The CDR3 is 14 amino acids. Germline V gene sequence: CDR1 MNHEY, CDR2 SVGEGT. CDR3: CASRGLAPENEQFF. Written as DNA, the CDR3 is TGTGCCAGTCGTGGACTAGCTCCGGAGAATGAGCAGTTCTTC.

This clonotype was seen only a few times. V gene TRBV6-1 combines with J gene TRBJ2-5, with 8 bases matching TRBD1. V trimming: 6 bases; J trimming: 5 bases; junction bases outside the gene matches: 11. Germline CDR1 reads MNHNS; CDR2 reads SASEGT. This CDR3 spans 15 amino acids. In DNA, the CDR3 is TGTGCCAGCAGAGGACGAGACAGGGGCGGGGAGACCCAGTACTTC. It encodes CASRGRDRGGETQYF.

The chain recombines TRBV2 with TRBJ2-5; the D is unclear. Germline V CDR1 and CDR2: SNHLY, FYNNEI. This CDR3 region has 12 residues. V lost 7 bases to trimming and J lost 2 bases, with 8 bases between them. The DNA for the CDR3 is TGTGCCAGCAAAGTGGGACAAGAGACCCAGTACTTC. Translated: CASKVGQETQYF.

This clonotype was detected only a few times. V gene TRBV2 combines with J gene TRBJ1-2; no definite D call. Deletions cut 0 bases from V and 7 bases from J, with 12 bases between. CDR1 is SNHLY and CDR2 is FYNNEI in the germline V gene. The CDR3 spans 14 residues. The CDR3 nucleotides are TGTGCCAGCAGTGAAGCGCTGAGGGCGTTTGGCTACACCTTC. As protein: CASSEALRAFGYTF.